This T cell receptor beta chain appears in the sequencing data of a study of shared clonotypes between healthy human individuals. Study results and limitations: In several donors, 4.5% to 5.5% of naive CD4 clonotypes appeared in common.

Healthy and HIV-negative, the adult donors had no recent acute infections or vaccinations. In the CD4+ fraction, cells were divided into CD45RA+ naive and CD45RA-negative memory subsets. Comments on this clone: What it binds is unknown.

TCRdb keeps only in-frame clones here, not all; method: immunoSEQ multiplex PCR. The sample includes 800,000 to 1,200,000 clones, about 84% of them seen just once. This clonotype was obtained from a man younger than 35 in good health. Some clones in this sample may be carry-over from other donors' samples. Sequenced sample: memory CD4+ T cells from PBMCs. Subset: CD45RA-negative fraction.

The CDR3 nucleotides read TGTGCCAGCAGCCCCCAGGGACAGGGGGAGACCCAGTACTTC. Amino acid sequence: CASSPQGQGETQYF. The chain links TRBV7-3 to TRBJ2-5; TRBD1 matches at 10 bases. Germline trimming cut 5 bases from V and 5 bases from J; bases unmatched to any gene: 5. The CDR3 is 14 amino acids. The V gene's germline CDR1 is SGHTA and CDR2 FQGTGA.